This T cell receptor beta chain was retrieved from a study of long-term antiretroviral therapy in people with HIV. Participants with HIV, all of them, were treated in the United States. V lost 3 bases to trimming and J lost 5 bases; unmatched junction nucleotides: 10. The germline V gene encodes CDR1 SGHRS and CDR2 YFSETQ. The length of the CDR3 is 16 residues. Version v3.0 of the immunoSEQ assay was performed at survey level. Produced via immunoSEQ multiplex PCR; TCRdb's table is partial and in-frame only. The sample lists about 24,000 clones, around 81% occurring once. The source of this sequence is a woman between 18 and 29 years old with HIV. The sample here was unsorted PBMCs, taken at the start of antiretroviral therapy, before treatment. The chain uses TRBV5-1 and TRBJ2-1; 8 bases map to TRBD1. The CDR3 DNA sequence: TGCGCCAGCAGCTCGACCGGGACAGGACTTAACAATGAGCAGTTCTTC. Translating it yields CASSSTGTGLNNEQFF.